This passage covers 21 T cell receptor beta chains from one sample sequenced in a study of blood T cell repertoires in COVID-19. Data came from immunoSEQ multiplex PCR; TCRdb stores just in-frame clones and leaves some out. Of approximately 300,000 clones listed, about 87% are singletons. The sequenced material came from peripheral blood. These receptors all stem from a woman in her forties or fifties with COVID-19, enrolled during active disease.

CDR3 nucleotides: TGCAGCGTCGCAAGGGGGGACAGTATGATAAGCGGCAATCAGCCCCAGCATTTT. Its protein product is CSVARGDSMISGNQPQHF. This chain links TRBV29-1 with TRBJ1-5, with TRBD1 matching over 7 bases. Germline CDR1 SQVTM, CDR2 ANQGSEA. Germline trimming cut 6 bases from V and 2 bases from J; bases unmatched to any gene: 19. The CDR3 is 18 residues long. Based on the CDR3 plus reference TRBV29-1 and TRBJ1-5, the full variable domain is SAVISQKPSRDICQRGTSLTIQCQVDSQVTMMFWYRQQPGQSLTLIATANQGSEATYESGFVIDKFPISRPNLTFSTLTVSNMSPEDSSIYLCSVARGDSMISGNQPQHFGDGTRLSIL.

The chain has TRBV7-9 and TRBJ1-1; 9 bases are shared with TRBD1. Germline V gene lookup returns CDR1 SEHNR and CDR2 FQNEAQ (reference sequence). The V and J ends lost 5 bases and 7 bases, in that order; junction bases with no gene match: 11. The CDR3 is made up of 15 amino acids. CDR3 loop: CASSRAADRGFEAFF. In DNA, the CDR3 is TGTGCCAGCAGCCGTGCAGCGGACAGGGGATTTGAAGCTTTCTTT.

The CDR3 DNA reads TGTGCCAGCAGTCTCCGGACCGGGGGGGACGGTGAAAAACTGTTTTTT. Its translation: CASSLRTGGDGEKLFF. The chain has TRBV3-1 (or the pseudogene TRBV3-2) and TRBJ1-4, with D possibly being TRBD1 (5 bases). The germline CDR1 and CDR2 sequences are LGHDT and YNNKEL (reference sequence). Trimming removed 6 bases at V and 7 bases at J, with 21 bases between. The CDR3 runs 16 residues.

The V and J genes are TRBV30 and TRBJ2-1, with no clear D. In germline, CDR1 is GTSNPN, CDR2 SVGIG (reference sequence). Trimming left V 4 bases short and J 5 bases short, with 6 bases between. The CDR3 is 11 amino acids. CDR3 region: CAWTRNNEQFF. The CDR3 DNA is TGTGCCTGGACCAGAAACAATGAGCAGTTCTTC.

The genes are TRBV9 and TRBJ1-5; D unresolved. The CDR3 is 13 amino acids. Germline values: CDR1 SGDLS, CDR2 YYNGEE. The ends were cut back, 5 bases at V and 2 bases at J, with 8 bases in the middle. In nucleotides, the CDR3 is TGTGCCAGCAGACTTCGTCGCAATCAGCCCCAGCATTTT. It yields the protein CASRLRRNQPQHF.

The chain has TRBV3-1 (or the pseudogene TRBV3-2) and TRBJ2-1; TRBD1 agrees at 10 bases. The CDR3 has 15 amino acids. Germline V CDR1 and CDR2: LGHDT, YNNKEL (reference sequence). The V segment lost 2 bases and the J segment 9 bases; nucleotides outside the gene matches: 7. The CDR3: CASSQLGTGVSEQFF. In DNA, the CDR3 is TGTGCCAGCAGCCAACTGGGGACAGGGGTCTCTGAGCAGTTCTTC.

V gene TRBV5-1 combines with J gene TRBJ2-5; perhaps TRBD2 as D (6 bases). In germline, CDR1 is SGHRS, CDR2 YFSETQ. V lost 4 bases and J lost 0, with 16 bases in between. There are 16 residues in the CDR3. Written as DNA, the CDR3 is TGCGCCAGCAGCCATGGCAGTAGCGGAAACCAAGAGACCCAGTACTTC. Translation: CASSHGSSGNQETQYF.

This rearrangement joins TRBV5-1 to TRBJ2-7, with 10 nucleotides matching TRBD2. The V and J ends lost 5 bases and 3 bases, in that order; junction bases with no gene match: 11. The germline V gene has CDR1 SGHRS and CDR2 YFSETQ. This CDR3 spans 16 amino acids. For the CDR3, the DNA is TGCGCCAGCAGTTCGCTAGCGGGAGTGGGTTTCTACGAGCAGTACTTC. It yields the protein CASSSLAGVGFYEQYF.

This chain uses TRBV19 with TRBJ2-1; 12 bases align to TRBD2. Germline CDR1 is LNHDA and CDR2 is SQIVND (reference sequence). With 4 bases clipped from V and 5 bases from J, the junction kept 6 bases outside the gene matches. The CDR3 has 16 amino acids. The CDR3 spells CASSSTGLAGDNEQFF. Here the CDR3 DNA reads TGTGCCAGTAGTAGTACGGGACTAGCGGGCGACAATGAGCAGTTCTTC.

The DNA of the CDR3 is TGTGCCAGCAGTGACTGGACAGGGGGCGAAAAGTCTTGCGAGCAGTACTTC. Translated: CASSDWTGGEKSCEQYF. This rearrangement joins TRBV25-1 to TRBJ2-7; 11 bases line up with TRBD1. CDR1 and CDR2 from the germline V gene are MGHDK and SYGVNS. The CDR3 spans 17 residues. V was clipped by 3 bases and J by 6 bases; unmatched bases: 13.

The CDR3 DNA reads TGTGCCAGCAGTATCTCCGGGACCTACGAGCAGTACTTC. Protein product: CASSISGTYEQYF. The chain has TRBV27 and TRBJ2-7; a possible D gene is TRBD2 (5 bases). Per the germline V gene, CDR1 is MNHEY and CDR2 is SMNVEV (reference sequence). Trimming cost V 5 bases and J 2 bases, with 10 bases left between them. The CDR3 runs to 13 residues.

As concerns this clone: Other DNA sequences from this sample encode an identical CDR3 as well. The chain links TRBV10-2 to TRBJ2-1; D might be TRBD2 (5 bases). CDR1 is WSHSY, CDR2 SAAADI, per germline. The CDR3 runs to 13 residues. V lost 8 bases to trimming and J lost 6 bases, with 14 bases between them. The CDR3 nucleotides are TGCGCCAGCGGACTCTCCCCCCGCAATGAGCAGTTCTTC. It encodes CASGLSPRNEQFF.

This chain connects TRBV24-1 to TRBJ1-1; 7 bases are shared with TRBD1. Germline V lookup: CDR1 KGHDR, CDR2 SFDVKD. This CDR3 comprises 16 residues. V shed 5 bases, J shed 0 bases, and the junction held 8 bases outside the gene matches. For the CDR3, the DNA is TGTGCCACCAGTGGACCGGGACAGACCTTGAACACTGAAGCTTTCTTT. Residues: CATSGPGQTLNTEAFF.

The chain uses TRBV5-1 and TRBJ1-1, with TRBD1 identical over 7 bases. Per the germline V gene, CDR1 is SGHRS and CDR2 is YFSETQ. This CDR3 comprises 16 residues. J was trimmed by 4 bases and V by 4 bases; bases with no gene match: 13. As DNA, the CDR3 is TGCGCCAGCAGCAAGGAGGGACAGTCTTATGGCACTGAAGCTTTCTTT. As protein: CASSKEGQSYGTEAFF.

The V and J genes are TRBV4-3 and TRBJ2-3, with 8 bases fitting TRBD2. The germline gives CDR1 LGHNA, CDR2 YSLEER. The ends lost 3 bases at V and 6 bases at J; junction bases unmatched: 8. The CDR3 sequence is 15 residues long. The CDR3 bases are TGCGCCAGCAGCCAGAGAAGCGGGAGTGCCGATACGCAGTATTTT. Translation gives CASSQRSGSADTQYF.

V is TRBV9 and J is TRBJ2-2; 7 bases fit TRBD1. Per germline, CDR1 SGDLS and CDR2 YYNGEE. This CDR3 region has 15 residues. Trimming took 8 bases from V and 2 from J; bases not matched to a gene: 9. The CDR3 protein is CASTSGQPNTGELFF. The CDR3 nucleotides read TGTGCCAGTACCTCGGGACAGCCAAACACCGGGGAGCTGTTTTTT.

The V gene is TRBV27, the J gene TRBJ1-5; D is perhaps TRBD1 (6 bases). The CDR3 length is 16 residues. V was cut by 4 bases and J by 3 bases, with 16 bases left in between. Germline V gene lookup returns CDR1 MNHEY and CDR2 SMNVEV (reference sequence). The CDR3 sequence is CASSSNRAPNNQPQHF. CDR3 bases: TGTGCCAGCAGTTCAAACAGGGCCCCTAACAATCAGCCCCAGCATTTT.

The chain combines TRBV5-1 with TRBJ2-3; TRBD2 aligns across 11 bases. The CDR3 spans 17 residues. Looked up from germline, CDR1 is SGHRS and CDR2 is YFSETQ. The V gene end was trimmed by 3 bases and the J gene end by 0 bases; junction bases not matched to a gene: 6. In DNA form, the CDR3 reads TGCGCCAGCAGCTCCCGGACTAGCGGGCAAAGCACAGATACGCAGTATTTT. Translation: CASSSRTSGQSTDTQYF. Full variable domain (missing parts from reference TRBV5-1 and TRBJ2-3): KAGVTQTPRYLIKTRGQQVTLSCSPISGHRSVSWYQQTPGQGLQFLFEYFSETQRNKGNFPGRFSGRQFSNSRSEMNVSTLELGDSALYLCASSSRTSGQSTDTQYFGPGTRLTVL.

J is TRBJ2-2 and V is TRBV5-4, with D uncertain. Trimming stripped 2 bases from V and 0 bases from J, with 8 bases between. Germline values: CDR1 SGHNT, CDR2 YYREEE (reference sequence). The CDR3 sequence is 15 residues long. The CDR3 region has the DNA TGTGCCAGCAGCTTTAAACAGTCGAACACCGGGGAGCTGTTTTTT. It specifies CASSFKQSNTGELFF.

V gene TRBV30 combines with J gene TRBJ2-1; a weak D match, TRBD2 (5 bases). The length of the CDR3 is 14 residues. The germline CDR1 and CDR2 sequences are GTSNPN and SVGIG (reference sequence). V lost 4 bases, J lost 6 bases, and 16 bases lay in between. Here the CDR3 DNA reads TGTGCCTGGACCCACATCAAGGCGGGCAATGAGCAGTTCTTC. Its translation is CAWTHIKAGNEQFF.

The chain couples TRBV15 to TRBJ2-7, with 9 bases lining up with TRBD1. V shed 4 bases, J shed 2 bases, and the junction held 6 bases outside the gene matches. Germline V gene lookup returns CDR1 LNHNV and CDR2 YYDKDF (reference sequence). There are 15 residues in the CDR3. CDR3 amino acids: CATSIGTGNTYEQYF. In DNA, the CDR3 is TGTGCCACCAGCATCGGGACAGGGAATACCTACGAGCAGTACTTC.